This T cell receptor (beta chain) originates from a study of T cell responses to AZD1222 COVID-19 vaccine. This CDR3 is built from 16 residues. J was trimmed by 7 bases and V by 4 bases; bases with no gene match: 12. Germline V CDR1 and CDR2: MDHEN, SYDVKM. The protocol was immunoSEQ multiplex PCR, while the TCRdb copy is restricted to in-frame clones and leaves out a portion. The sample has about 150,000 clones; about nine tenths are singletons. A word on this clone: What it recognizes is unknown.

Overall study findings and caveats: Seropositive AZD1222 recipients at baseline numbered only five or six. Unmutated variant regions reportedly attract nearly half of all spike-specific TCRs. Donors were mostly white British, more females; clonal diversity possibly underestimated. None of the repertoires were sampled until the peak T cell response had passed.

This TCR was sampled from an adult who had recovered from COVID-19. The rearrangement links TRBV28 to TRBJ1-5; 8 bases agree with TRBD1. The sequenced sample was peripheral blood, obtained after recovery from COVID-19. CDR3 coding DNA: TGTGCCAGCAGTTCCGCGTTTCAGGGGGCCGGCCAGCCCCAGCATTTT. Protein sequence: CASSSAFQGAGQPQHF.